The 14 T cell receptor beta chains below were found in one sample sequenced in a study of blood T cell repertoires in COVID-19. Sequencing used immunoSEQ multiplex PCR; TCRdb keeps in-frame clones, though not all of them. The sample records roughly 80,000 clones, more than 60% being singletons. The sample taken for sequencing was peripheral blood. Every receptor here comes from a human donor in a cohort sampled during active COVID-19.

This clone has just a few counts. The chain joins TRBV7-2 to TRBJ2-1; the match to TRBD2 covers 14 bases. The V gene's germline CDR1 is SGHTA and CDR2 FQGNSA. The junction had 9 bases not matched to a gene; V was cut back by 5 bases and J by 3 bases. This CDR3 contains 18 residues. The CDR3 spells CASSVTGLAGAHYNEQFF. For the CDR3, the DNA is TGTGCCAGCAGCGTTACGGGACTAGCGGGGGCCCACTACAATGAGCAGTTCTTC.

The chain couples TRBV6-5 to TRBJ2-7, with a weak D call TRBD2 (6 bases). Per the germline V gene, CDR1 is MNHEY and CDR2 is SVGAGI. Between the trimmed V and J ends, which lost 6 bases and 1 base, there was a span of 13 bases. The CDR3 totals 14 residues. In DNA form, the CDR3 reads TGTGCCAGCAGCCCCCTAGGGACTTCCTACGAGCAGTACTTC. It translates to CASSPLGTSYEQYF.

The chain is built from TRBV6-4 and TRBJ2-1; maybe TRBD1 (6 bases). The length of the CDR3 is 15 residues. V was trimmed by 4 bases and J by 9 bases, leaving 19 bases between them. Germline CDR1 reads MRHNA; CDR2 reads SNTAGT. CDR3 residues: CASSVFVGARVEQFF. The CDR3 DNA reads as TGTGCCAGCAGTGTATTCGTGGGGGCGCGAGTTGAGCAGTTCTTC.

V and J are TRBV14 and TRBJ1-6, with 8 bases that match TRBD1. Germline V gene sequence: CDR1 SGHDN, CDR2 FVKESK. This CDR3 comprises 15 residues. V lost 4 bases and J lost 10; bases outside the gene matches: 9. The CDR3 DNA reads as TGTGCCAGCAGCCCCCCCGGACAGGGACGGTCACCCCTCCACTTT. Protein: CASSPPGQGRSPLHF.

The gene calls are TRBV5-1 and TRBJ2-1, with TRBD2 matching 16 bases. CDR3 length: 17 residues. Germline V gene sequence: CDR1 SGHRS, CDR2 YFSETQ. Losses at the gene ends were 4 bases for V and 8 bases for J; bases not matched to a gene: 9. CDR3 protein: CASSRGTSGGGLDEQFF. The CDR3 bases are TGCGCCAGCAGCCGCGGGACTAGCGGGGGGGGTCTGGATGAGCAGTTCTTC.

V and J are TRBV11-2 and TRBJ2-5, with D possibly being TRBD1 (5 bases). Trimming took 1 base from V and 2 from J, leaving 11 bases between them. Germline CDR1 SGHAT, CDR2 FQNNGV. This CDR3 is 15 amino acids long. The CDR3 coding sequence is TGTGCCAGCAGCTTAGTTTGGGGCAGACAAGAGACCCAGTACTTC. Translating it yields CASSLVWGRQETQYF.

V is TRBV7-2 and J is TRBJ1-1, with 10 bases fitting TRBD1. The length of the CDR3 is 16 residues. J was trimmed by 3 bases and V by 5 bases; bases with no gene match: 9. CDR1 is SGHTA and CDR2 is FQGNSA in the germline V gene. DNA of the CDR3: TGTGCCAGCAGCCCCCGTCCCGGGACAGGGGACACTGAAGCTTTCTTT. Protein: CASSPRPGTGDTEAFF.

CDR3 DNA sequence: TGTGCCAGCAGTGACACGGACACCGGGGAGCTGTTTTTT. Its translation: CASSDTDTGELFF. The chain is built from TRBV6-4 and TRBJ2-2, with unresolved D. This CDR3 spans 13 amino acids. Deletions cut 2 bases from V and 3 bases from J, with 4 bases between. Per the germline V gene, CDR1 is MRHNA and CDR2 is SNTAGT.

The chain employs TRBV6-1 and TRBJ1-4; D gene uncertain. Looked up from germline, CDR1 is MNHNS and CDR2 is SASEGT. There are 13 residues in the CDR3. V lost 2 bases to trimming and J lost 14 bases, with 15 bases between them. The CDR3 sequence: CASSESPDEDLFF. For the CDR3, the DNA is TGTGCCAGCAGTGAATCGCCTGACGAGGATCTGTTTTTT.

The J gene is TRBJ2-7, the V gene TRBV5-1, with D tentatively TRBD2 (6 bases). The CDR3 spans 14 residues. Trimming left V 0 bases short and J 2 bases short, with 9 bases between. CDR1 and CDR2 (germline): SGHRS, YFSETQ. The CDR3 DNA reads TGCGCCAGCAGCTTGGCCGGGAGAACCTACGAGCAGTACTTC. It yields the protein CASSLAGRTYEQYF.

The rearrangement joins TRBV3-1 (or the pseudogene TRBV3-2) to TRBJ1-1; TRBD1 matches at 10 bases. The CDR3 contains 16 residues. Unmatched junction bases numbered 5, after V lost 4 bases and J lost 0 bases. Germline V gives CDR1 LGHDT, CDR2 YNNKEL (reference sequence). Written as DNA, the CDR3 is TGTGCCAGCAGCCCCGAGGGACAGGGGTTGAACACTGAAGCTTTCTTT. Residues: CASSPEGQGLNTEAFF.

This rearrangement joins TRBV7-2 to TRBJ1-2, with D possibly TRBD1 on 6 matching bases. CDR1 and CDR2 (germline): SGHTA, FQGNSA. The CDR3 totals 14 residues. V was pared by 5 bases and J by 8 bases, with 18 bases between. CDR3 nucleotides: TGTGCCAGCAGCAAAATCAGTCAGGGGAACGGCTACACCTTC. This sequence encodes CASSKISQGNGYTF.

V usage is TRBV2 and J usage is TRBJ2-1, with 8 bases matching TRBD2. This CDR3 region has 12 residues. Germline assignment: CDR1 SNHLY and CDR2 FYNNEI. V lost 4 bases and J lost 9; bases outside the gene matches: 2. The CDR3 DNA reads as TGTGCCAGCAGTGGGGCGGGAGGTGAGCAGTTCTTC. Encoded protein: CASSGAGGEQFF.

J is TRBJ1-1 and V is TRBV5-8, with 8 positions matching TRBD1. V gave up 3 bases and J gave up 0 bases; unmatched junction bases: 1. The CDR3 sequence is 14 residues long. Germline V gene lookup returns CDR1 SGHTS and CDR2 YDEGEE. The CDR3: CASSWDRLNTEAFF. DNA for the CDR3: TGTGCCAGCAGCTGGGACAGGTTGAACACTGAAGCTTTCTTT.